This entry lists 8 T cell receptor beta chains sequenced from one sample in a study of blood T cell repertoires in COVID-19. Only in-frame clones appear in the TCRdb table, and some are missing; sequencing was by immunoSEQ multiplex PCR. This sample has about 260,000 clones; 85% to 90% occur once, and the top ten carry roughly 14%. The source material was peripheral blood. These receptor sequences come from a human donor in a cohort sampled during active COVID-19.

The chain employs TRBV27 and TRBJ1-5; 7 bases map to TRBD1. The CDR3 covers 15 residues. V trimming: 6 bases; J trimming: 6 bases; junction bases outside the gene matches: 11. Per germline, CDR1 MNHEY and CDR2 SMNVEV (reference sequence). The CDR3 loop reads CASSYEGQSGQPQHF. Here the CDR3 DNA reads TGTGCCAGCAGCTATGAGGGACAGTCGGGTCAGCCCCAGCATTTT.

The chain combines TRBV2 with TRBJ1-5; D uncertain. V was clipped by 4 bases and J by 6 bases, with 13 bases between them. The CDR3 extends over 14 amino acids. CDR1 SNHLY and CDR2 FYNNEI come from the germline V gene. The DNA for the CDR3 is TGTGCCAGCAGTGCCCCGCCTGAGGGTCAGCCCCAGCATTTT. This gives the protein CASSAPPEGQPQHF.

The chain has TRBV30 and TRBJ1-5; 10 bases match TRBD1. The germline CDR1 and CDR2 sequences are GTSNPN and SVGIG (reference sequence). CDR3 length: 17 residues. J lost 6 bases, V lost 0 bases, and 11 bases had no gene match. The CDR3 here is CAWSVGGQGVGRQPQHF. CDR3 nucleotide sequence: TGTGCCTGGAGTGTAGGTGGACAGGGGGTCGGTCGTCAGCCCCAGCATTTT.

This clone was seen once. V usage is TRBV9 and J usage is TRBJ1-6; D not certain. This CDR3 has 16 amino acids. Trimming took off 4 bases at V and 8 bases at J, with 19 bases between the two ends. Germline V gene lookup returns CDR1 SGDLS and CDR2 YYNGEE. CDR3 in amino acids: CASSPSPTALDSPLHF. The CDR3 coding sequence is TGTGCCAGCAGCCCCAGCCCCACAGCACTGGATTCACCCCTCCACTTT. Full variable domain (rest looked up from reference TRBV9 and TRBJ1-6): DSGVTQTPKHLITATGQRVTLRCSPRSGDLSVYWYQQSLDQGLQFLIQYYNGEERAKGNILERFSAQQFPDLHSELNLSSLELGDSALYFCASSPSPTALDSPLHFGNGTRLTVT.

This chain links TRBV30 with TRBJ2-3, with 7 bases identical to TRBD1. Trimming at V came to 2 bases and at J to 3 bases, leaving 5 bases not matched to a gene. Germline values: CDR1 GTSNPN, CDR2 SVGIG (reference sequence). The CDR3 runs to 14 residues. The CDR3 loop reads CAWSPRQGTDTQYF. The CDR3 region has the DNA TGTGCCTGGAGTCCTCGACAGGGAACAGATACGCAGTATTTT.

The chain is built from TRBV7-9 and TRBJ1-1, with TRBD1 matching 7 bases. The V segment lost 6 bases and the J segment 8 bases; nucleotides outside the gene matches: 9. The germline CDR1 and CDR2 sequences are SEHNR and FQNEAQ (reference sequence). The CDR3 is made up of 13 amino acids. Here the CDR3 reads CASSPDRVGEAFF. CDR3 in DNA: TGTGCCAGCAGTCCCGACAGGGTGGGGGAAGCTTTCTTT. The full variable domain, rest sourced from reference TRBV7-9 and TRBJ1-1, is DTGVSQNPRHKITKRGQNVTFRCDPISEHNRLYWYRQTLGQGPEFLTYFQNEAQLEKSRLLSDRFSAERPKGSFSTLEIQRTEQGDSAMYLCASSPDRVGEAFFGQGTRLTVV.

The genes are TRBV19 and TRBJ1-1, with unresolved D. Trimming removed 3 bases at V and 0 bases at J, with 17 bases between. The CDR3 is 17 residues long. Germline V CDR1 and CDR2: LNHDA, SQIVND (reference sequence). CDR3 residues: CASSMGRHRAVNTEAFF. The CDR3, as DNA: TGTGCCAGTAGTATGGGCAGACATAGAGCTGTGAACACTGAAGCTTTCTTT.

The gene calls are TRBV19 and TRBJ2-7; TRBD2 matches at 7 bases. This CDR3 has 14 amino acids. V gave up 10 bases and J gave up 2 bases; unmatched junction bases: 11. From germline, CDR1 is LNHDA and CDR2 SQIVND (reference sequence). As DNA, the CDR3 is TGTGCCACTAACCCCGGGACTAACACCTACGAGCAGTACTTC. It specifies CATNPGTNTYEQYF.